These 8 T cell receptor beta chains originate from one sample sequenced in a study of T cell responses to AZD1222 COVID-19 vaccine. Method: immunoSEQ multiplex PCR; TCRdb's copy keeps in-frame clones and lacks some. This sample yields 60,000 to 90,000 clones, of which about 74% are seen a single time; 25% to 30% belongs to the top ten. The sample consisted of peripheral blood, taken 28 days after the second dose of the MenACWY control vaccine. These receptors were collected from an adult who received the MenACWY meningococcal vaccine as a control.

In this sample, this clone turned up once. V and J are TRBV7-9 and TRBJ2-2, with 11 nucleotides matching TRBD2. V shed 2 bases and J 5 bases; nucleotides not matched to a gene: 10. From germline, CDR1 is SEHNR and CDR2 FQNEAQ (reference sequence). The CDR3 is 18 amino acids. In nucleotides, the CDR3 is TGTGCCAGCAGCTTACTCACTAGCGGGAGAGGGGAGACCGGGGAGCTGTTTTTT. Amino acids: CASSLLTSGRGETGELFF.

The chain carries TRBV2 and TRBJ1-2, with TRBD1 as a possible D gene (6 bases). CDR1 is SNHLY and CDR2 is FYNNEI in the germline V gene. The CDR3 sequence is 13 residues long. V was pared by 5 bases and J by 3 bases, with 10 bases between. CDR3 protein: CASSQGRDYGYTF. CDR3 in DNA: TGTGCCAGCAGTCAGGGGCGCGACTATGGCTACACCTTC.

In this sample, this clone turned up a few times. The gene calls are TRBV28 and TRBJ2-2, with TRBD1 as a possible D gene (6 bases). V lost 2 bases, J lost 3 bases, and 7 bases lay in between. This CDR3 is 14 amino acids long. CDR1 MDHEN and CDR2 SYDVKM come from the germline V gene. The CDR3 nucleotides read TGTGCCAGCAGTTTAGGACAGTACACCGGGGAGCTGTTTTTT. Protein product: CASSLGQYTGELFF.

This rearrangement joins TRBV6-5 to TRBJ1-5; D possibly corresponds to TRBD1 (5 bases). Germline V gene lookup returns CDR1 MNHEY and CDR2 SVGAGI. The V end was cut by 5 bases, the J end by 6 bases, with 17 bases between. The CDR3 has 15 residues. The chain's CDR3 is CASSTGTGGSQPQHF. DNA of the CDR3: TGTGCCAGCAGTACTGGGACGGGAGGGAGTCAGCCCCAGCATTTT.

The V and J genes are TRBV7-2 and TRBJ2-7; tentative D call: TRBD1 (5 bases). The germline V gene has CDR1 SGHTA and CDR2 FQGNSA. Deletions cut 2 bases from V and 2 bases from J, with 7 bases between. The CDR3 has 13 amino acids. CDR3 DNA: TGTGCCAGCAGCTTACGACAGACCTACGAGCAGTACTTC. Its translation is CASSLRQTYEQYF.

The V call is TRBV6-5, the J call TRBJ1-2; 10 nucleotides agree with TRBD1. Germline V gene lookup returns CDR1 MNHEY and CDR2 SVGAGI. CDR3 length: 15 residues. V lost 5 bases and J lost 0; bases outside the gene matches: 3. CDR3: CASSRGQGSNYGYTF. The CDR3 DNA reads as TGTGCCAGCAGTAGGGGACAGGGGTCTAACTATGGCTACACCTTC.

The chain recombines TRBV6-2 or TRBV6-3 with TRBJ1-2, with D possibly TRBD1 on 5 matching bases. V lost 6 bases and J 4 bases, leaving 9 bases between the germline ends. This CDR3 contains 12 residues. Looked up from germline, CDR1 is MNHEY and CDR2 is SVGEGT. CDR3 residues: CASSDSTYGYTF. The CDR3 bases are TGTGCCAGCAGCGACAGCACCTATGGCTACACCTTC.

With regard to this clone: A read error may produce the germline difference seen at one junction end. The chain links TRBV6-1 to TRBJ2-1, with 8 bases fitting TRBD2. This CDR3 contains 14 residues. Germline CDR1 reads MNHNS; CDR2 reads SASEGT. The CDR3 loop is CASSDLAGGSSRIF. CDR3 coding DNA: TGTGCCAGCAGTGACCTAGCGGGTGGTTCTTCTAGGATCTTC.